Sequencing of this T cell receptor beta chain was carried out in a study of chemoradiotherapy in HPV16-positive cancers. Points on this clone: Antigen unknown.

Germline loops: CDR1 GTSNPN, CDR2 SVGIG (reference sequence). The CDR3 length is 13 residues. The ends were cut back, 7 bases at V and 7 bases at J, with 17 bases in the middle. Using immunoSEQ multiplex PCR, the repertoire was profiled, and TCRdb retains in-frame clones only, with some absent. Of about 53,000 clones in the sample, 90% were seen once. Points from the study as a whole: Candidate HPV-specific clones and E7-related TCR motifs grew in tumor during treatment.

The sequence was obtained from a human donor with HPV-associated anogenital cancer. Sequences were derived from blood, sampled from a patient who underwent chemoradiotherapy. The chain is built from TRBV30 and TRBJ2-1; D unresolved. The CDR3 protein is CASSVGNENEQFF. The CDR3 coding sequence is TGTGCCTCGTCTGTGGGGAATGAAAATGAGCAGTTCTTC.